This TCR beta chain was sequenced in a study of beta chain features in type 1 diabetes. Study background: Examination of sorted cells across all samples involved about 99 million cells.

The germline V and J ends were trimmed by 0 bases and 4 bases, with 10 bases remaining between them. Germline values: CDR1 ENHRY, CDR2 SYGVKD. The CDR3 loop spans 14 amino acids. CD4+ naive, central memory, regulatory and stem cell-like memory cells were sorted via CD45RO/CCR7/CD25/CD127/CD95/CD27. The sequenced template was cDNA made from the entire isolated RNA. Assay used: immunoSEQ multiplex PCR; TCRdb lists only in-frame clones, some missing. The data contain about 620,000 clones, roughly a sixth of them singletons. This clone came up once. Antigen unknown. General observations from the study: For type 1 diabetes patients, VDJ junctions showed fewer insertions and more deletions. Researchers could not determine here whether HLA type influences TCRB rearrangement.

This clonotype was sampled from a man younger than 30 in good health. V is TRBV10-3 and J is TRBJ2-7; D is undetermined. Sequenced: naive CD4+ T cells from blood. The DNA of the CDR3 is TGTGCCATCAGTGAGTCTTTCTTGGATTACGAGCAGTACTTC. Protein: CAISESFLDYEQYF.